The 9 T cell receptor beta chains in this list originate from one sample, sequenced in a study of tumor-infiltrating lymphocytes in primary liver carcinoma. Unsorted bulk tissue (about 20-32 mg) underwent RNA and DNA co-extraction. With 500 ng total RNA as template and a constant-region primer, TCR beta cDNA was made. Amplification in three nested multiplex PCR rounds with slightly modified ARM-PCR gave rise to TCR beta libraries. PCR rounds one and two used TRBV1-TRBV30 forward primers with a C-beta reverse primer for about 11 cycles each. From the multiplex PCR reads, TCRdb called clonotypes with MiXCR, one entry per CDR3 protein. This sample has fewer than 250,000 distinct CDR3 sequences; around four fifths occur once, and the top ten carry 18%. The source material was tumor tissue from primary liver carcinoma. These receptors were obtained from a man aged 35-49 years with primary liver carcinoma and hepatitis B virus infection.

There are a few counts of this clonotype. Sequence at one end of the junction differs from germline and may be a read error. The rearrangement joins TRBV11-3 to TRBJ2-1, with D maybe TRBD2 (6 bases). The CDR3 totals 14 residues. Germline CDR1 reads SGHNT; CDR2 reads YENEEA. DNA of the CDR3: TGTGCCAGCATCTTATTTCCGGACTACAATGAACAGTTCTTC. It specifies CASILFPDYNEQFF. Together with reference TRBV11-3 and TRBJ2-1, the CDR3 gives the full variable domain: EAGVVQSPRYKIIEKKQPVAFWCNPISGHNTLYWYLQNLGQGPELLIRYENEEAVDDSQLPKDRFSAERLKGVDSTLKIQPAELGDSAVYLCASILFPDYNEQFFGPGTRLTVL.

This clonotype was counted many times. V usage is TRBV6-5 and J usage is TRBJ2-7; tentatively, D is TRBD1 or TRBD2 (5 bases each). This CDR3 comprises 16 residues. V was clipped by 5 bases and J by 3 bases, with 20 bases between them. Germline loops: CDR1 MNHEY, CDR2 SVGAGI. The CDR3 bases are TGTGCCAGCAGTAGGGATTTGGAGAGGGGACGCTACGAGCAGTACTTC. It yields the protein CASSRDLERGRYEQYF.

This clonotype was seen many times. V gene TRBV6-6 combines with J gene TRBJ2-7; 9 bases agree with TRBD2. V dropped 8 bases and J dropped 4; count of bases not matched to a gene: 12. The CDR3 is made up of 15 amino acids. Germline V gene lookup returns CDR1 MNHNY and CDR2 SVGAGI (reference sequence). The CDR3 loop is CASSNRAGGSYEQYF. DNA for the CDR3: TGTGCCAGCTCCAACCGGGCGGGAGGGAGTTACGAGCAGTACTTC.

As for this clonotype: Sequence at one end of the junction differs from germline and may be a read error. The chain links TRBV5-4 to TRBJ1-3; D is undetermined. Germline CDR1 reads SGHNT; CDR2 reads YYREEE (reference sequence). The CDR3 is 14 amino acids. CDR3 DNA sequence: TGTGCCAGCAGTTTGGCGTCCCCTGGAAACACCATATATTTT. It is translated as CASSLASPGNTIYF. Based on the CDR3 plus reference TRBV5-4 and TRBJ1-3, the full variable domain is ETGVTQSPTHLIKTRGQQVTLRCSSQSGHNTVSWYQQALGQGPQFIFQYYREEENGRGNFPPRFSGLQFPNYSSELNVNALELDDSALYLCASSLASPGNTIYFGEGSWLTVV.

Regarding this clonotype: Just one base apart from a much larger clone, this may be a read error. The chain has TRBV2 and TRBJ1-1; D uncertain. The length of the CDR3 is 13 residues. Germline lookup yields CDR1 SNHLY and CDR2 FYNNEI. CDR3 loop: CASSDEVNNEAFF. CDR3 coding DNA: TGTGCCAGCAGTGATGAGGTGAACAATGAAGCTTTCTTT.

In the case of this clonotype: As the CDR3 is not closed by the conserved phenylalanine or tryptophan, this likely results from a read error. This chain uses TRBV11-1 with TRBJ2-7; possible D gene TRBD1, 5 bases. This CDR3 comprises 13 residues. From germline, CDR1 is SGHAT and CDR2 FQDESV (reference sequence). Trimming cost V 5 bases and J 7 bases, with 15 bases left between them. The CDR3 nucleotides are TGTGCCAGCAGCCTGGGGATAGCAGGGGAGCAGTACATC. It yields the protein CASSLGIAGEQYI.

As concerns this clonotype: No conserved phenylalanine or tryptophan ends this CDR3, so it is likely a read error. The rearrangement uses TRBV14 and TRBJ2-7; a weak D match, TRBD1 (5 bases). The CDR3 totals 13 residues. Germline CDR1 SGHDN, CDR2 FVKESK. The V end was cut by 3 bases, the J end by 4 bases, with 10 bases between. The CDR3 loop reads CASSHVDSYEQYL. In DNA, the CDR3 is TGTGCCAGCAGCCATGTCGACAGTTACGAGCAGTACTTA.

The rearrangement links TRBV6-5 to TRBJ2-1; D ambiguous. The CDR3 has 14 amino acids. Germline V gives CDR1 MNHEY, CDR2 SVGAGI. V was pared by 6 bases and J by 16 bases, with 25 bases between. For the CDR3, the DNA is TGTGCCAGCAGCCCTCTGCCCAGCTTTGGTGATCACTTCTTC. This translates into CASSPLPSFGDHFF.

The V call is TRBV4-3, the J call TRBJ2-5; D gene ambiguous. CDR1 LGHNA and CDR2 YSLEER come from the germline V gene. The CDR3 has 15 amino acids. V was pared by 5 bases and J by 3 bases, with 16 bases between. The DNA for the CDR3 is TGCGCCAGCAGCTATGCCGTGACTTCTGAAGAGACCCAGTACTTC. Translation: CASSYAVTSEETQYF.